This T cell receptor (beta chain) was captured by sequencing in a study of cytomegalovirus exposure and HLA in healthy donors. With regard to this clone: No antigen is known for it.

Primers for the PCR totalled 60 Vbeta and 13 Jbeta. The table came from immunoSEQ multiplex PCR; TCRdb's copy has only in-frame clones and leaves some out. The sample shows under 150,000 clones, 82% of them seen only once. The V end lost 3 bases, the J end lost 10 bases, and 11 bases lay between the germline ends. The germline V gene encodes CDR1 SGHNT and CDR2 YENEEA. This CDR3 is 12 amino acids long. Study results and limitations: Indistinguishability led to the exclusion of some V segments, TRBV6-2 and TRBV6-3 included.

This clonotype originated in a woman younger than 30 in good health and CMV-seronegative. V gene TRBV11-3 combines with J gene TRBJ2-3, with no clear D. Sequencing used PBMCs. CDR3 residues: CASSLPGRAQYF. In DNA form, the CDR3 reads TGTGCCAGCAGCTTGCCGGGTCGGGCGCAGTATTTT. Complete variable domain (other parts from reference TRBV11-3 and TRBJ2-3): EAGVVQSPRYKIIEKKQPVAFWCNPISGHNTLYWYLQNLGQGPELLIRYENEEAVDDSQLPKDRFSAERLKGVDSTLKIQPAELGDSAVYLCASSLPGRAQYFGPGTRLTVL.